What follows describes a single T cell receptor (beta chain). Adults between roughly 18 and 90 years of age took part from 24 US areas. This sample was taken from a study of blood T cell repertoires in COVID-19. In the study overall: The samples span acute and convalescent COVID-19 from the United States, Italy and Spain. PBMCs, B-cell-depleted T cells, or T cells provided the cDNA or gDNA that made up the material.

Authors' data handling: Estimation of nucleated cell counts relied on the amplification of reference gene primers. Clones were read by immunoSEQ multiplex PCR, and TCRdb kept only the in-frame ones, dropping some. V and J calls and clone size come straight from that table; D and trimming were deduced from the DNA. In the table there are a few hundred thousand clones, roughly nine tenths of which are singletons. Trimming removed 5 bases from V and 0 bases from J; junction bases left unmatched: 9. Germline-derived CDR1 and CDR2 are MNHNY and SVGAGI (reference sequence). The CDR3 consists of 17 residues.

The TCR sequence derives from a middle-aged woman who had been exposed to COVID-19. The chain links TRBV6-6 to TRBJ2-1; 8 nucleotides agree with TRBD1. Material for sequencing was PBMCs or T cells enriched from blood (not recorded which). CDR3 region: CASSPEQGASSYNEQFF. DNA of the CDR3: TGTGCCAGCAGTCCCGAGCAGGGGGCTAGCTCCTACAATGAGCAGTTCTTC.